The 31 T cell receptor beta chains reported below all come from one sample, sequenced in a study of blood T cell repertoires in COVID-19. The protocol was immunoSEQ multiplex PCR, while the TCRdb copy is restricted to in-frame clones and leaves out a portion. This sample has around 210,000 clones, with 80% to 90% found just once. The sequenced sample was peripheral blood. Source of these receptors: a man aged 18 to 29 with active or convalescent COVID-19.

The V and J genes are TRBV30 and TRBJ2-3; D may be TRBD1 (5 bases). The germline V gene encodes CDR1 GTSNPN and CDR2 SVGIG (reference sequence). The CDR3 contains 13 residues. Trimming stripped 0 bases from V and 1 base from J, with 5 bases between. CDR3 nucleotides: TGTGCCTGGAGTGTGGGGCGCACAGATACGCAGTATTTT. Amino acids: CAWSVGRTDTQYF.

Written as DNA, the CDR3 is TGCGCCAGCAGCTTGGAGGGGTCCTCCTACGAGCAGTACTTC. It specifies CASSLEGSSYEQYF. The chain carries TRBV5-1 and TRBJ2-7; D perhaps matches TRBD1 (5 bases). From germline, CDR1 is SGHRS and CDR2 YFSETQ. The CDR3 runs to 14 residues. V was pared by 0 bases and J by 0 bases, with 7 bases between.

This rearrangement joins TRBV27 to TRBJ1-5; weak D call: TRBD1 (5 bases). The CDR3 is 16 amino acids. V gave up 5 bases and J gave up 6 bases, with 20 bases separating them. Germline CDR1 is MNHEY and CDR2 is SMNVEV (reference sequence). CDR3 in amino acids: CASSASTAGGSQPQHF. The CDR3 region has the DNA TGTGCCAGCAGTGCCTCGACAGCAGGCGGGAGTCAGCCCCAGCATTTT.

The CDR3 is CASSPGQATNEKLFF. DNA of the CDR3: TGTGCCAGCTCACCCGGACAGGCCACTAATGAAAAACTGTTTTTT. The genes are TRBV18 and TRBJ1-4; 7 positions match TRBD1. From germline, CDR1 is KGHSH and CDR2 LQKENI. After removal of 3 bases from V and 2 bases from J, the junction contained 3 bases not matched to a gene. The CDR3 has 15 residues.

J is TRBJ2-3 and V is TRBV9; D call uncertain. Deletions cut 3 bases from V and 0 bases from J, with 11 bases between. The CDR3 runs to 15 residues. CDR1 and CDR2 (germline): SGDLS, YYNGEE. CDR3 protein: CASSAGVGSTDTQYF. CDR3 nucleotide sequence: TGTGCCAGCAGCGCCGGTGTCGGGAGCACAGATACGCAGTATTTT.

J is TRBJ1-2 and V is TRBV29-1; D is unresolved. CDR1 and CDR2 from the germline V gene are SQVTM and ANQGSEA. The V end was cut by 5 bases, the J end by 6 bases, with 10 bases between. The CDR3 extends over 11 amino acids. The CDR3, as DNA: TGCAGCGTTCAAGGGCAGGATGGCTACACCTTC. Translation: CSVQGQDGYTF.

The J gene is TRBJ1-6, the V gene TRBV7-2; D gene unclear. There are 18 residues in the CDR3. Germline values: CDR1 SGHTA, CDR2 FQGNSA. V shed 4 bases and J shed 0 bases, with 16 bases lying between them. CDR3 loop: CASSSAGGGSSYNSPLHF. The CDR3 nucleotides are TGTGCCAGCAGCTCCGCGGGTGGTGGGAGCTCCTATAATTCACCCCTCCACTTT.

V gene TRBV3-1 (or the pseudogene TRBV3-2) combines with J gene TRBJ1-1; the D is unclear. V was shortened by 4 bases and J by 1 base, with 7 bases between the two germline ends. Germline CDR1 is LGHDT and CDR2 is YNNKEL (reference sequence). There are 13 residues in the CDR3. The CDR3 sequence is CASSLYRNTEAFF. CDR3 coding DNA: TGTGCCAGCAGCCTTTACAGGAACACTGAAGCTTTCTTT.

The chain combines TRBV24-1 with TRBJ2-1, with 7 bases that match TRBD2. Germline CDR1 is KGHDR and CDR2 is SFDVKD. There are 15 residues in the CDR3. Germline trimming cut 4 bases from V and 4 bases from J; bases unmatched to any gene: 6. The CDR3 loop is CATSDPGLVYNEQFF. DNA for the CDR3: TGTGCCACCAGTGACCCCGGACTAGTGTACAATGAGCAGTTCTTC.

The CDR3 loop is CASSLTGTDEAFF. As DNA, the CDR3 is TGTGCCAGCTCACTGACAGGGACGGATGAAGCTTTCTTT. The chain is built from TRBV18 and TRBJ1-1, with 7 bases matching TRBD1. CDR3 length: 13 amino acids. Germline V gene lookup returns CDR1 KGHSH and CDR2 LQKENI. The junction had 6 bases not matched to a gene; V was cut back by 4 bases and J by 7 bases.

This chain links TRBV5-5 with TRBJ2-5; D possibly corresponds to TRBD2 (6 bases). Per the germline V gene, CDR1 is SGHKS and CDR2 is YYEKEE (reference sequence). The CDR3 runs to 14 residues. V lost 5 bases to trimming and J lost 4 bases, with 15 bases between them. This CDR3 is CASSALGGVETQYF. For the CDR3, the DNA is TGTGCCAGCAGTGCCTTGGGGGGAGTAGAGACCCAGTACTTC.

V gene TRBV4-2 combines with J gene TRBJ1-2; 8 positions match TRBD1. The CDR3 is made up of 13 amino acids. CDR1 and CDR2 (germline): LGHNA, YNFKEQ. Losses at the gene ends were 7 bases for V and 6 bases for J; bases not matched to a gene: 7. The CDR3 coding sequence is TGTGCCAGCACCCCAGACAGGGGTAATGGCTACACCTTC. Translating it yields CASTPDRGNGYTF.

This chain connects TRBV19 to TRBJ1-1; D is possibly TRBD1 (5 bases). V gave up 5 bases and J gave up 1 base, with 14 bases separating them. The CDR3 sequence is 15 residues long. Germline values: CDR1 LNHDA, CDR2 SQIVND (reference sequence). The CDR3 DNA follows: TGTGCCAGTAGTCCCCAGGAGGGGAGGAACACTGAAGCTTTCTTT. Translated, it gives CASSPQEGRNTEAFF.

This chain joins TRBV5-4 and TRBJ2-3; 9 bases are a match to TRBD2. The J segment lost 3 bases and the V segment lost 0 bases, leaving 5 bases of the junction unmatched. CDR3 length equals 16 residues. From germline, CDR1 is SGHNT and CDR2 YYREEE (reference sequence). The chain's CDR3 is CASSLGSGRGTDTQYF. The CDR3 DNA is TGTGCCAGCAGCTTGGGTAGCGGGAGAGGAACAGATACGCAGTATTTT.

The chain carries TRBV27 and TRBJ2-7; 8 nucleotides agree with TRBD2. The V gene's germline CDR1 is MNHEY and CDR2 SMNVEV (reference sequence). The V and J ends lost 5 bases and 3 bases, in that order; junction bases with no gene match: 9. This CDR3 has 15 residues. The CDR3 DNA is TGTGCCAGCAGTGTGGAAGGGACTAGTTACTACGAGCAGTACTTC. It codes for CASSVEGTSYYEQYF.

This clone has only one observation. The chain has TRBV5-1 and TRBJ1-3, with a tentative D call TRBD1 (5 bases). Trimming cost V 1 base and J 4 bases, with 15 bases left between them. The CDR3 covers 16 residues. Per the germline V gene, CDR1 is SGHRS and CDR2 is YFSETQ. CDR3 residues: CASSLIPRAQGNTIYF. CDR3 nucleotide sequence: TGCGCCAGCAGCTTGATTCCCAGGGCGCAAGGAAACACCATATATTTT.

The V and J genes are TRBV5-4 and TRBJ2-6, with a weak D call TRBD1 (6 bases). With 4 bases removed from V and 4 bases from J, the gap between germline ends came to 12 bases. The CDR3 is 15 residues long. The germline CDR1 and CDR2 sequences are SGHNT and YYREEE (reference sequence). CDR3 sequence (DNA): TGTGCCAGCAGCGAGCGGACAGCCGGGGCCAACGTCCTGACTTTC. Protein product: CASSERTAGANVLTF. Combining the CDR3 with reference TRBV5-4 and TRBJ2-6 gives the whole variable domain ETGVTQSPTHLIKTRGQQVTLRCSSQSGHNTVSWYQQALGQGPQFIFQYYREEENGRGNFPPRFSGLQFPNYSSELNVNALELDDSALYLCASSERTAGANVLTFGAGSRLTVL.

The chain links TRBV3-1 (or the pseudogene TRBV3-2) to TRBJ2-7; possible D gene TRBD1, 5 bases. The CDR3 covers 14 residues. Germline-derived CDR1 and CDR2 are LGHDT and YNNKEL (reference sequence). Trimming pared 1 base from V and 0 bases from J, leaving 7 bases between. This CDR3 is CASSQAGFSYEQYF. The CDR3 DNA sequence: TGTGCCAGCAGCCAAGCAGGGTTCTCCTACGAGCAGTACTTC.

The V call is TRBV7-9, the J call TRBJ2-3; 7 bases are a match to TRBD1. V shed 1 base and J 3 bases; nucleotides not matched to a gene: 4. CDR1 and CDR2 from the germline V gene are SEHNR and FQNEAQ (reference sequence). The CDR3 totals 15 residues. The CDR3 DNA sequence: TGTGCCAGCAGCTTAGACGACAGGGTTACAGATACGCAGTATTTT. Its protein product is CASSLDDRVTDTQYF. The full variable domain, rest sourced from reference TRBV7-9 and TRBJ2-3, is DTGVSQNPRHKITKRGQNVTFRCDPISEHNRLYWYRQTLGQGPEFLTYFQNEAQLEKSRLLSDRFSAERPKGSFSTLEIQRTEQGDSAMYLCASSLDDRVTDTQYFGPGTRLTVL.

The J gene is TRBJ2-1, the V gene TRBV4-2; 8 bases are a match to TRBD1. Germline lookup yields CDR1 LGHNA and CDR2 YNFKEQ. The V segment lost 3 bases and the J segment 0 bases; nucleotides outside the gene matches: 1. The CDR3 spans 15 residues. DNA of the CDR3: TGTGCCAGCAGCCAGGACAGGGACTCCTACAATGAGCAGTTCTTC. It yields the protein CASSQDRDSYNEQFF.

The V call is TRBV3-1 (or the pseudogene TRBV3-2), the J call TRBJ2-1, with 10 bases that match TRBD2. Germline CDR1 LGHDT, CDR2 YNNKEL (reference sequence). The CDR3 consists of 15 residues. The V gene end was trimmed by 0 bases and the J gene end by 13 bases; junction bases not matched to a gene: 9. CDR3 DNA sequence: TGTGCCAGCAGCCAAGATCGCCCTAGCGGGAGTACACAGTTCTTC. Translation gives CASSQDRPSGSTQFF.

The chain carries TRBV10-3 and TRBJ1-6; 9 positions match TRBD1. Germline lookup yields CDR1 ENHRY and CDR2 SYGVKD. J gave up 4 bases and V 10 bases, and 8 bases lay outside the gene matches. The CDR3 covers 15 residues. In DNA, the CDR3 is TGTGCCAGTAAAGCCGGGACAGGGTATAATTCACCCCTCCACTTT. The encoded protein is CASKAGTGYNSPLHF.

Concerning this clone: Other DNA sequences of this sample code for an identical CDR3. The chain uses TRBV3-1 (or the pseudogene TRBV3-2) and TRBJ2-5; no reliable D call. Germline CDR1 and CDR2: LGHDT and YNNKEL (reference sequence). The V and J ends lost 1 base and 4 bases respectively, with 4 bases between them. The CDR3 sequence is 12 residues long. CDR3 DNA: TGTGCCAGCAGCCAAGCGGGAGAGACCCAGTACTTC. Its translation: CASSQAGETQYF.

This clone was seen only once. This chain connects TRBV3-1 (or the pseudogene TRBV3-2) to TRBJ1-5; the D is unclear. The V and J ends lost 4 bases and 6 bases respectively, with 13 bases between them. Germline V CDR1 and CDR2: LGHDT, YNNKEL (reference sequence). The CDR3 totals 14 residues. CDR3: CASSPAGVTQPQHF. CDR3 coding DNA: TGTGCCAGCAGCCCCGCCGGGGTAACTCAGCCCCAGCATTTT.

V is TRBV25-1 and J is TRBJ2-6; D is ambiguous. V lost 4 bases and J lost 2, with 3 bases in between. This CDR3 is built from 13 residues. The germline CDR1 and CDR2 sequences are MGHDK and SYGVNS. CDR3 sequence reads: CASSVAGANVLTF. The CDR3 DNA sequence: TGTGCCAGCAGTGTAGCTGGGGCCAACGTCCTGACTTTC.

This sequence joins TRBV14 and TRBJ2-7; 7 nucleotides line up with TRBD1. The V gene end was trimmed by 4 bases and the J gene end by 7 bases; junction bases not matched to a gene: 10. The CDR3 runs 14 residues. The germline gives CDR1 SGHDN, CDR2 FVKESK. CDR3 sequence reads: CASSPTGTAREQYF. The CDR3 DNA is TGTGCCAGCAGCCCAACGGGGACAGCGAGGGAGCAGTACTTC. The full variable domain, in which reference TRBV14 and TRBJ2-7 provide the parts outside the CDR3, is EAGVTQFPSHSVIEKGQTVTLRCDPISGHDNLYWYRRVMGKEIKFLLHFVKESKQDESGMPNNRFLAERTGGTYSTLKVQPAELEDSGVYFCASSPTGTAREQYFGPGTRLTVT.

The chain has TRBV30 and TRBJ1-4, with a weak D call TRBD1 (6 bases). The CDR3 has 13 residues. Per germline, CDR1 GTSNPN and CDR2 SVGIG (reference sequence). The V and J ends lost 4 bases and 4 bases respectively, with 10 bases between them. CDR3 sequence (DNA): TGTGCCTGGATCGGACAGAATAATGAAAAACTGTTTTTT. It is translated as CAWIGQNNEKLFF.

The CDR3 is CASSIAGTGGQPQHF. Written as DNA, the CDR3 is TGTGCCAGCAGCATCGCCGGGACAGGAGGTCAGCCCCAGCATTTT. V gene TRBV7-2 combines with J gene TRBJ1-5; 8 nucleotides align to TRBD1. Germline V gives CDR1 SGHTA, CDR2 FQGNSA. This CDR3 spans 15 amino acids. V lost 5 bases to trimming and J lost 6 bases; unmatched junction nucleotides: 9.

V gene TRBV7-9 combines with J gene TRBJ1-1, with 9 bases fitting TRBD1. There are 16 residues in the CDR3. Germline V CDR1 and CDR2: SEHNR, FQNEAQ (reference sequence). V gave up 1 base and J gave up 7 bases; unmatched junction bases: 10. Written as DNA, the CDR3 is TGTGCCAGCAGCTTAGGGGACAGGGCCACCCATATTGAAGCTTTCTTT. Protein product: CASSLGDRATHIEAFF.

Comments on this clone: Other DNA sequences in the same sample also yield this CDR3. This rearrangement joins TRBV5-1 to TRBJ1-6; 11 bases are shared with TRBD1. The CDR3 runs 15 residues. From germline, CDR1 is SGHRS and CDR2 YFSETQ. V was clipped by 1 base and J by 9 bases; unmatched bases: 3. CDR3 DNA: TGCGCCAGCAGCTTGAAGGGACAGGGGGGTTCACCCCTCCACTTT. Protein sequence: CASSLKGQGGSPLHF. The full variable domain, completed using reference TRBV5-1 and TRBJ1-6, is KAGVTQTPRYLIKTRGQQVTLSCSPISGHRSVSWYQQTPGQGLQFLFEYFSETQRNKGNFPGRFSGRQFSNSRSEMNVSTLELGDSALYLCASSLKGQGGSPLHFGNGTRLTVT.

The V gene is TRBV9, the J gene TRBJ1-5, with D possibly TRBD1 on 5 matching bases. Germline loops: CDR1 SGDLS, CDR2 YYNGEE. CDR3 size: 13 residues. Trimming took off 7 bases at V and 1 base at J, with 9 bases between the two ends. The DNA of the CDR3 is TGTGCCAGCGGGGGGGGAAGCAATCAGCCCCAGCATTTT. This gives the protein CASGGGSNQPQHF.